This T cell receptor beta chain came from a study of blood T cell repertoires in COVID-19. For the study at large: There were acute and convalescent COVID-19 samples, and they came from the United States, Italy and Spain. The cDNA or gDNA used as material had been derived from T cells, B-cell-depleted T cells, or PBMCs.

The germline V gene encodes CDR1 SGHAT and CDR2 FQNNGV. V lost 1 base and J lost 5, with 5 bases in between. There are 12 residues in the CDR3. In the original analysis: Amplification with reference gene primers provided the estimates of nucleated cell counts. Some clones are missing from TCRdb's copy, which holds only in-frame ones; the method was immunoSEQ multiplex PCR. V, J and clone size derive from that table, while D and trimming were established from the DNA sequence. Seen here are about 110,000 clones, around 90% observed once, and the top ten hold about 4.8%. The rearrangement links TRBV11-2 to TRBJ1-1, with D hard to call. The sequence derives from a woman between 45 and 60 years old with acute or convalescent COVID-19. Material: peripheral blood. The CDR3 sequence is CASSLAFTEAFF. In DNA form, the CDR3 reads TGTGCCAGCAGCTTAGCTTTTACTGAAGCTTTCTTT.